This T cell receptor (beta chain) was sequenced in a study of shared clonotypes between healthy human individuals. The wider study: CD4 naive and CD4 memory each took three plates per donor, while CD8 naive took two and CD8 memory one.

This clone has more than one count but fewer than ten. Every subset's genomic DNA went evenly onto several immunoSEQ plates. Sequencing was performed with immunoSEQ multiplex PCR; in TCRdb, only in-frame clones are kept and a portion is missing. The sample has some 900,000 clones, around 80% seen once. The CDR3 loop spans 16 amino acids. V lost 1 base and J lost 4; bases outside the gene matches: 5. Germline lookup yields CDR1 SGHVS and CDR2 FQNEAQ. J is TRBJ2-3 and V is TRBV7-8, with TRBD2 identical over 10 bases. The sample consisted of memory CD4+ T cells sorted from blood. Subset here: CD45RA-negative fraction. The sequence derives from a young man in good health. CDR3: CASSLDTGTSADTQYF. CDR3 coding DNA: TGTGCCAGCAGCTTAGACACCGGGACTAGCGCAGATACGCAGTATTTT.